One T cell receptor (beta chain) is described in this entry. The record originates from a study of blood T cell repertoires in COVID-19. J was trimmed by 7 bases and V by 2 bases; bases with no gene match: 10. This CDR3 has 16 residues. Germline values: CDR1 WSHSY, CDR2 SAAADI. Original data processing: Cell counts per sample came from amplifying reference gene primers. Method: immunoSEQ multiplex PCR; TCRdb's copy keeps in-frame clones and lacks some. The DNA was the basis for D and trimming; V, J and clone size are from that table. This sample has some 230,000 clones, with roughly 80% found just once. Adults between about 18 and 95 years of age took part from 20 to 25 US areas. Cohorts were assigned according to the clinical history that participants reported.

This sequence joins TRBV10-2 and TRBJ2-1; 8 bases are a match to TRBD2. The clonotype comes from a woman in her forties with acute COVID-19. The sample comprised PBMCs or T cells enriched from blood (not recorded which). The CDR3 loop is CASSEGKRLANNEQFF. The CDR3 nucleotides are TGCGCCAGCAGTGAGGGGAAGAGACTAGCGAATAATGAGCAGTTCTTC.